This TCR beta chain was identified in a study of blood T cell repertoires in COVID-19. Study at large: Whether acute or convalescent, the COVID-19 samples came from the United States, Italy and Spain. The cDNA or gDNA used as material had been derived from T cells, B-cell-depleted T cells, or PBMCs.

Trimming pared 3 bases from V and 6 bases from J, leaving 18 bases between. The germline gives CDR1 LNHDA, CDR2 SQIVND (reference sequence). The CDR3 is 16 amino acids. Original handling: Reference gene primers were amplified, and this amplification served to estimate nucleated cell counts. Clones were read by immunoSEQ multiplex PCR, and TCRdb kept only the in-frame ones, dropping some. V and J calls and clone size are given by that table; D and trimming were obtained from the DNA. The sample has approximately 170,000 clones, roughly 85% seen once. The J gene is TRBJ2-1, the V gene TRBV19, with D perhaps TRBD1 (5 bases). The source of this sequence is a woman older than 75 with active or convalescent COVID-19. Sequencing used peripheral blood. This CDR3 reads CASSIGAGPASNEQFF. In nucleotides, the CDR3 is TGTGCCAGTAGTATTGGGGCCGGCCCCGCCAGCAATGAGCAGTTCTTC.